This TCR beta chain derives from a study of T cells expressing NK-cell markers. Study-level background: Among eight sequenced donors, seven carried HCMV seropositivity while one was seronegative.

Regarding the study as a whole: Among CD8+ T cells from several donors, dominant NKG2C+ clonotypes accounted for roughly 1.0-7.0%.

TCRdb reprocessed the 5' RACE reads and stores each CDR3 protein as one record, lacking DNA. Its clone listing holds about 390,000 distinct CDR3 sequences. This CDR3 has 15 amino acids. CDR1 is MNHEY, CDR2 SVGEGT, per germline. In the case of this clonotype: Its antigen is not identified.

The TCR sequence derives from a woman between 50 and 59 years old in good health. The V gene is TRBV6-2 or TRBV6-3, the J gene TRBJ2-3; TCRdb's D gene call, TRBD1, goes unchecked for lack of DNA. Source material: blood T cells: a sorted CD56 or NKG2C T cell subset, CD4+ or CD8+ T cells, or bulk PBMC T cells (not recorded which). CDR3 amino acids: CASRPGTQRGDTQYF.